The 20 T cell receptor beta chains reported below all come from one sample, sequenced in a study of cytomegalovirus exposure and HLA in healthy donors. Only in-frame clones appear in the TCRdb table, and some are missing; sequencing was by immunoSEQ multiplex PCR. The sample has some 330,000 clones, about nine tenths seen once. Sequenced material: PBMCs. The receptors come from a woman younger than 35 in good health and CMV-seronegative.

The chain carries TRBV7-2 and TRBJ2-6; a weak D match, TRBD2 (6 bases). Trimming cost V 6 bases and J 0 bases, with 12 bases left between them. Germline V gene sequence: CDR1 SGHTA, CDR2 FQGNSA. The CDR3 has 16 amino acids. The CDR3, as DNA: TGTGCCAGCAGATCGGGACTCAGCTCTGGGGCCAACGTCCTGACTTTC. This codes for CASRSGLSSGANVLTF.

The chain combines TRBV5-8 with TRBJ2-7; 7 positions agree with TRBD2. This CDR3 spans 13 amino acids. Unmatched junction bases numbered 7, after V lost 5 bases and J lost 5 bases. In germline, CDR1 is SGHTS, CDR2 YDEGEE. Written as DNA, the CDR3 is TGTGCCAGCAGGAACCCCGGGACTAACGAGCAGTACTTC. It specifies CASRNPGTNEQYF.

The chain combines TRBV5-8 with TRBJ1-4; TRBD1 matches at 10 bases. J lost 7 bases, V lost 5 bases, and 8 bases had no gene match. The CDR3 is 15 amino acids. Looked up from germline, CDR1 is SGHTS and CDR2 is YDEGEE. The CDR3: CASSSGQGGGEKLFF. CDR3 in DNA: TGTGCCAGCAGTTCCGGACAGGGGGGAGGTGAAAAACTGTTTTTT.

The chain recombines TRBV4-3 with TRBJ1-1, with 9 bases fitting TRBD1. The CDR3 consists of 16 residues. Germline V CDR1 and CDR2: LGHNA, YSLEER. Trimming at V came to 2 bases and at J to 3 bases, leaving 7 bases not matched to a gene. The CDR3 nucleotides read TGCGCCAGCAGCCAAATCGTAGGGACAGGGTACACTGAAGCTTTCTTT. Amino acids: CASSQIVGTGYTEAFF.

The genes are TRBV5-4 and TRBJ2-2, with TRBD2 matching over 8 bases. Germline V lookup: CDR1 SGHNT, CDR2 YYREEE (reference sequence). V lost 7 bases to trimming and J lost 7 bases; unmatched junction nucleotides: 12. This CDR3 is 15 amino acids long. The CDR3 DNA reads as TGTGCCAGCTTTATCTGGCGGGAGGAGGGCGGGGAGCTGTTTTTT. It translates to CASFIWREEGGELFF.

This rearrangement joins TRBV29-1 to TRBJ1-2, with D perhaps TRBD1 (5 bases). This CDR3 comprises 16 residues. Between the trimmed V and J ends, which lost 1 base and 0 bases, there was a span of 15 bases. Germline CDR1 reads SQVTM; CDR2 reads ANQGSEA. The CDR3 is CSVEARGGRANYGYTF. The CDR3 DNA sequence: TGCAGCGTTGAAGCCCGGGGGGGTCGTGCTAACTATGGCTACACCTTC.

The chain has TRBV18 and TRBJ2-1; 8 nucleotides line up with TRBD2. Germline CDR1 and CDR2: KGHSH and LQKENI. The CDR3 loop spans 13 amino acids. Trimming took 3 bases from V and 15 from J; bases not matched to a gene: 10. CDR3 protein: CASSPPGLVVGFF. The DNA of the CDR3 is TGTGCCAGCTCACCGCCGGGACTAGTGGTAGGGTTCTTC. The full variable domain, completed using reference TRBV18 and TRBJ2-1, is NAGVMQNPRHLVRRRGQEARLRCSPMKGHSHVYWYRQLPEEGLKFMVYLQKENIIDESGMPKERFSAEFPKEGPSILRIQQVVRGDSAAYFCASSPPGLVVGFFGPGTRLTVL.

This chain links TRBV4-2 with TRBJ2-2; TRBD1 agrees at 8 bases. V trimming: 1 base; J trimming: 1 base; junction bases outside the gene matches: 2. The CDR3 runs 16 residues. CDR1 is LGHNA and CDR2 is YNFKEQ in the germline V gene. The CDR3: CASSQGDRRNTGELFF. CDR3 DNA: TGTGCCAGCAGCCAAGGGGACAGGAGGAACACCGGGGAGCTGTTTTTT.

The rearrangement uses TRBV7-2 and TRBJ1-2, with unresolved D. CDR1 SGHTA and CDR2 FQGNSA come from the germline V gene. Trimming took 1 base from V and 1 from J, leaving 10 bases between them. The CDR3 consists of 15 residues. The CDR3 spells CASSLDREINYGYTF. The CDR3 DNA follows: TGTGCCAGCAGCTTAGATCGGGAGATTAACTATGGCTACACCTTC.

With respect to this clone: This sample also contains other DNA sequences that code for the same CDR3. V and J are TRBV6-5 and TRBJ2-2; TRBD2 agrees at 7 bases. Trimming removed 2 bases from V and 0 bases from J; junction bases left unmatched: 0. CDR3 length: 15 amino acids. Germline V gene sequence: CDR1 MNHEY, CDR2 SVGAGI. The CDR3 bases are TGTGCCAGCAGTTACGGGACTACGAACACCGGGGAGCTGTTTTTT. Its translation is CASSYGTTNTGELFF.

This chain links TRBV6-5 with TRBJ2-1; D uncertain. Germline CDR1 reads MNHEY; CDR2 reads SVGAGI. This CDR3 region has 14 residues. V was cut by 2 bases and J by 3 bases, with 8 bases left in between. CDR3 amino acids: CASSYGQDYNEQFF. CDR3 in DNA: TGTGCCAGCAGTTACGGGCAGGACTACAATGAGCAGTTCTTC.

V usage is TRBV4-3 and J usage is TRBJ2-2, with TRBD2 matching 13 bases. The germline V gene has CDR1 LGHNA and CDR2 YSLEER. V trimming: 2 bases; J trimming: 7 bases; junction bases outside the gene matches: 10. This CDR3 spans 18 amino acids. In DNA, the CDR3 is TGCGCCAGCAGCCAAAACTCAGGGACTAGCGGGATGGACGGGGAGCTGTTTTTT. It specifies CASSQNSGTSGMDGELFF.

The chain recombines TRBV6-5 with TRBJ2-7, with 9 bases identical to TRBD1. The junction had 7 bases not matched to a gene; V was cut back by 7 bases and J by 6 bases. CDR3 length: 13 amino acids. Per the germline V gene, CDR1 is MNHEY and CDR2 is SVGAGI. The DNA for the CDR3 is TGTGCCAGCACCCCGGGACAGGGACCCGAGCAGTACTTC. It yields the protein CASTPGQGPEQYF.

This clone was observed many times. The rearrangement uses TRBV30 and TRBJ2-3; TRBD2 might be the D (6 bases). The CDR3 extends over 13 amino acids. V was cut by 1 base and J by 9 bases, with 14 bases left in between. Germline assignment: CDR1 GTSNPN and CDR2 SVGIG (reference sequence). The chain's CDR3 is CAWSGALAGTQYF. As DNA, the CDR3 is TGTGCCTGGAGTGGGGCACTAGCAGGGACGCAGTATTTT.

V is TRBV10-3 and J is TRBJ2-7; 9 nucleotides match TRBD1. Germline trimming cut 3 bases from V and 4 bases from J; bases unmatched to any gene: 7. Germline-derived CDR1 and CDR2 are ENHRY and SYGVKD. The CDR3 extends over 15 amino acids. CDR3 sequence reads: CAISDFRTGEYEQYF. Written as DNA, the CDR3 is TGTGCCATCAGTGATTTCAGGACAGGGGAGTACGAGCAGTACTTC.

Regarding this clone: Other DNA variants within this sample encode the same CDR3. As DNA, the CDR3 is TGTGCCAGCAGTTCCGGGGATACGCAGTATTTT. Translating it yields CASSSGDTQYF. The chain carries TRBV9 and TRBJ2-3; D is undetermined. Trimming pared 5 bases from V and 6 bases from J, leaving 7 bases between. Germline CDR1 and CDR2: SGDLS and YYNGEE. CDR3 length: 11 residues.

This rearrangement joins TRBV4-1 to TRBJ2-1; 8 nucleotides agree with TRBD1. CDR3 size: 15 residues. Germline V gene sequence: CDR1 MGHRA, CDR2 YSYEKL. Germline trimming cut 3 bases from V and 6 bases from J; bases unmatched to any gene: 7. The CDR3 DNA reads TGCGCCAGCAGCCAGCCGGGACAGGCCGGCAATGAGCAGTTCTTC. Translating gives CASSQPGQAGNEQFF.

This clone was found a few times. The J gene is TRBJ2-7, the V gene TRBV7-2; D is possibly TRBD1 (6 bases). Germline CDR1 and CDR2: SGHTA and FQGNSA. The germline V and J ends were trimmed by 5 bases and 3 bases, with 8 bases remaining between them. CDR3 size: 12 residues. This chain's CDR3 is CASSTDSYEQYF. CDR3 coding DNA: TGTGCCAGCAGCACGGACAGCTACGAGCAGTACTTC.

This clone was seen once. The rearrangement joins TRBV10-2 to TRBJ2-2; D may be TRBD2 (5 bases). Germline values: CDR1 WSHSY, CDR2 SAAADI. V was cut by 1 base and J by 8 bases, with 11 bases left in between. This CDR3 comprises 14 residues. CDR3 nucleotide sequence: TGCGCCAGCAGTGAGTTAGCGTTGCTAGGGGAGCTGTTTTTT. Translating it yields CASSELALLGELFF.

DNA for the CDR3: TGTGCCAGCAGCTTAATGGGCGGGGCCGACAGGAACACTGAAGCTTTCTTT. Protein product: CASSLMGGADRNTEAFF. J is TRBJ1-1 and V is TRBV7-3, with D possibly being TRBD1 (5 bases). CDR1 and CDR2 (germline): SGHTA, FQGTGA. V was cut by 1 base and J by 1 base, with 16 bases left in between. The CDR3 runs 17 residues.